Listed below are T cell receptor beta chains from one sample, sequenced in a study of T cell repertoires in cytomegalovirus infection. MiXCR, applied by TCRdb to the reads, yields one record per CDR3 protein. This table holds nearly 650,000 distinct CDR3 sequences, 20% to 25% found once. Sequenced material: CD8+ T cells from PBMCs. Every receptor here comes from a human donor in good health (CMV status not recorded). Some clones in this sample may be carry-over from other donors' samples. The CDR3 runs from the conserved cysteine through the conserved F or W. Fields, in order: V gene, D gene, J gene, clone size, CDR3 protein, CDR3 DNA. A D gene is named only where the DNA matches it firmly. Only part of the rows carry a size: once, few, many, or a class if the clone is expanded.

>TRBV7-9|NA|TRBJ1-1|many
CAGHRDQGGAFF
TGTGCCGGCCACCGGGACCAAGGAGGCGCTTTCTTT
>TRBV7-2|NA|TRBJ2-3|many
CASSSGLRFTDTQYF
TGTGCCAGCAGCTCGGGACTCCGCTTCACAGATACGCAGTATTTT
>TRBV7-8|TRBD2|TRBJ2-1|many
CASSGGVAYNEQFF
TGTGCCAGCAGCGGGGGGGTGGCCTACAATGAGCAGTTCTTC
>TRBV15|TRBD2|TRBJ2-1|NA
CATSSQRGSYNEQFF
TGTGCCACCAGCTCTCAGCGGGGGTCCTACAATGAGCAGTTCTTC
>TRBV19|NA|TRBJ1-2|once
CASSIGRNNGYTF
TGTGCCAGTAGTATAGGCAGAAATAATGGCTACACCTTC
>TRBV28|TRBD1|TRBJ1-2|NA
CASSFSGQTYGYTF
TGTGCCAGCAGTTTCTCGGGACAGACCTATGGCTACACCTTC
>TRBV5-6|NA|TRBJ2-7|few
CASSSRDTYYYEQYF
TGTGCCAGCAGCTCCCGGGACACCTATTACTACGAGCAGTACTTC
>TRBV6-1|TRBD1|TRBJ2-3|many
CASSEGDRPSTDTQYF
TGTGCCAGCAGTGAAGGGGACAGGCCGAGCACAGATACGCAGTATTTT
>TRBV20-1|NA|TRBJ2-2|NA
CSAPNWAGSTGELFF
TGCAGTGCTCCCAATTGGGCAGGGTCCACCGGGGAGCTGTTTTTT
>TRBV7-9|NA|TRBJ2-1|NA
CVTPGYSSYNEQFF
TGTGTCACGCCAGGGTATAGTTCCTACAATGAGCAGTTCTTC
>TRBV28|NA|TRBJ2-3|many
CASSFVADYSSTDTQYF
TGTGCCAGCAGTTTCGTAGCGGATTACTCTAGCACAGATACGCAGTATTTT
>TRBV10-3|TRBD1|TRBJ2-2|few
CAILIGQAPNTGELFF
TGTGCCATCCTGATCGGACAGGCACCGAACACCGGGGAGCTGTTTTTT
>TRBV5-3|TRBD2|TRBJ2-1|NA
CASSSGLAVPDEQFF
TGTGCCAGCAGCTCGGGACTAGCGGTGCCCGATGAGCAGTTCTTC
>TRBV4-1|TRBD1|TRBJ2-1|NA
CASSRNFFRDREMDEQFF
TGTGCCAGCAGCCGGAACTTTTTCCGGGACAGGGAAATGGATGAGCAGTTCTTC
>TRBV2|NA|TRBJ1-1|NA
CASPSGTEAFF
TGTGCCAGCCCGAGCGGAACTGAAGCTTTCTTT